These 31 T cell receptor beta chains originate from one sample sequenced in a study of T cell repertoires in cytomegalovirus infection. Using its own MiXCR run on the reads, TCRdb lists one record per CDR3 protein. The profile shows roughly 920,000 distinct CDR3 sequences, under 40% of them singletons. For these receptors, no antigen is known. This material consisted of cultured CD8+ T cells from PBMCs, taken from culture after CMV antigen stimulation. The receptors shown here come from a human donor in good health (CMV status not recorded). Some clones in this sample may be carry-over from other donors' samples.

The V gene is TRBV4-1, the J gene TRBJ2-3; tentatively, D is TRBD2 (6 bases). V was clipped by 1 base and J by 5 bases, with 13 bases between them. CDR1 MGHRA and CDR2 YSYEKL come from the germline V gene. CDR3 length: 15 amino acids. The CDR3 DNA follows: TGCGCCAGCAGCCAAGGGGATAGCGGCGTAGATACGCAGTATTTT. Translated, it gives CASSQGDSGVDTQYF.

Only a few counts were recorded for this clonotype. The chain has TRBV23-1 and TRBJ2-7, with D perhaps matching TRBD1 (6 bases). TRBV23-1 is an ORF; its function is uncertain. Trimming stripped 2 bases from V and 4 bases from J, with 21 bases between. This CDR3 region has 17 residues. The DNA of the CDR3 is TGCGCCAGCAGTCAAAGGGCTTGGGCAGGGGTCCCTTACGAGCAGTACGTC. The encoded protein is CASSQRAWAGVPYEQYV.

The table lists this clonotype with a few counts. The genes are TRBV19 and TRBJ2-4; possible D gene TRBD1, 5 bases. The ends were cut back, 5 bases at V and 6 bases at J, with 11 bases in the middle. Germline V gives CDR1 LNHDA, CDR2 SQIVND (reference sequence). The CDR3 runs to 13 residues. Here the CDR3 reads CASSPDSGNIQYF. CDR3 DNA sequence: TGTGCCAGTAGTCCCGACAGTGGAAACATTCAGTACTTC.

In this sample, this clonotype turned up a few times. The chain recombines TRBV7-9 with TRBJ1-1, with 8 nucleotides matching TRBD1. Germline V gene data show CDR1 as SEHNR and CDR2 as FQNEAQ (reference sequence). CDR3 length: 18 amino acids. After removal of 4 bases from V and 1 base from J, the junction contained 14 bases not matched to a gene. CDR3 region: CASSSPGGGVQRNTEAFF. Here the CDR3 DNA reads TGTGCCAGCAGCTCTCCAGGGGGCGGGGTACAGAGGAACACTGAAGCTTTCTTT.

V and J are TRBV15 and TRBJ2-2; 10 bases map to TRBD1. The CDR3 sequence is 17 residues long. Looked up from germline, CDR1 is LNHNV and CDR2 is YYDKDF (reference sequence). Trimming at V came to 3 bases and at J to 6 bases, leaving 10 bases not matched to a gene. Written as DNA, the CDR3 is TGTGCCACCAGCAGTGGACAGGGGGTTTTTCCTCCCGGGGAGCTGTTTTTT. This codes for CATSSGQGVFPPGELFF.

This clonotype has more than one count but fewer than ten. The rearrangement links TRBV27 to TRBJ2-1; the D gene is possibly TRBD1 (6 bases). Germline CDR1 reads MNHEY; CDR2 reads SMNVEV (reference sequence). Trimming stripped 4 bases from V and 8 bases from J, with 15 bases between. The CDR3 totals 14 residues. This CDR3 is CASSSTQGLDEQFF. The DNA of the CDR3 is TGTGCCAGCAGTTCTACACAGGGTTTGGATGAGCAGTTCTTC.

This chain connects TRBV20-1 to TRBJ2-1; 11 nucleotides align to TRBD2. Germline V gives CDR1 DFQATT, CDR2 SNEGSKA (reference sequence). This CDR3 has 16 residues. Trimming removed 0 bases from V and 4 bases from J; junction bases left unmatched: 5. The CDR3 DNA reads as TGCAGTGCTAGAGATTGGCCTAGCGGGGGGTACAATGAGCAGTTCTTC. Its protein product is CSARDWPSGGYNEQFF.

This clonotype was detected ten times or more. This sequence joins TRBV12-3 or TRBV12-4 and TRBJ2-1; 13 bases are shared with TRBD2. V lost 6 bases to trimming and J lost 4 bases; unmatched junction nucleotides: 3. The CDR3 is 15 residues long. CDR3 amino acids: CASSTTSGGYNEQFF. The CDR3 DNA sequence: TGTGCCAGCAGCACGACTAGCGGGGGGTACAATGAGCAGTTCTTC.

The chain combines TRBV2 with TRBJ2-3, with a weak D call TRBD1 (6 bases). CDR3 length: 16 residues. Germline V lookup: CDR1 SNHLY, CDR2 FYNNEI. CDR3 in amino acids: CAFLGANPGDTDTQYF. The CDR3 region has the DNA TGTGCGTTTTTAGGGGCCAACCCAGGGGACACAGATACGCAGTATTTT.

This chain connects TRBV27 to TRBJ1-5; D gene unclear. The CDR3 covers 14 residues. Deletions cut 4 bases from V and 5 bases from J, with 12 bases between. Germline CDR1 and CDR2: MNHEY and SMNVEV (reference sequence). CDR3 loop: CASSSTPEDQPQHF. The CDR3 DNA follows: TGTGCCAGCAGTTCGACCCCTGAAGATCAGCCCCAGCATTTT.

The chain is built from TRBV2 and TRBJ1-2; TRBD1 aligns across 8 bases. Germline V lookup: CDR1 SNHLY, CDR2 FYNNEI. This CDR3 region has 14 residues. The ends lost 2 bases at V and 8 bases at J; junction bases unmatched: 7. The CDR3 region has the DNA TGTGCCAGCAGTGAAACCCAGGGGGCGATGGGCTACACCTTC. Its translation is CASSETQGAMGYTF.

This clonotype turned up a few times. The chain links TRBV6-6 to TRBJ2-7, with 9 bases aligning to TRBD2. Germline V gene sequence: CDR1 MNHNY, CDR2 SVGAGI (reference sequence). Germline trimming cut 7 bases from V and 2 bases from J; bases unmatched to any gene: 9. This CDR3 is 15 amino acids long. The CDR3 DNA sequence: TGTGCCAGCATCCAGGGACAGCGGGGGGCCTACGAGCAGTACGTC. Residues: CASIQGQRGAYEQYV.

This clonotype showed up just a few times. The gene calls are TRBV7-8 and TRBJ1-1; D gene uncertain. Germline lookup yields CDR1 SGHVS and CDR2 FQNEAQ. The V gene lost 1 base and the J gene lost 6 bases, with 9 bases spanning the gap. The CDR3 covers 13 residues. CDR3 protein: CASSLVAPAEAFF. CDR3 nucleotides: TGTGCCAGCAGCTTAGTAGCCCCCGCTGAAGCTTTCTTT.

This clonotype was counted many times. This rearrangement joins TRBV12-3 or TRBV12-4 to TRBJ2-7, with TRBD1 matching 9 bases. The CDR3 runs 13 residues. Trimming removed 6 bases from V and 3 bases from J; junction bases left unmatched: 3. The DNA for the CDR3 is TGTGCCAGCAGCCCGGGACAGGGCTACGAGCAGTACTTC. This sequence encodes CASSPGQGYEQYF.

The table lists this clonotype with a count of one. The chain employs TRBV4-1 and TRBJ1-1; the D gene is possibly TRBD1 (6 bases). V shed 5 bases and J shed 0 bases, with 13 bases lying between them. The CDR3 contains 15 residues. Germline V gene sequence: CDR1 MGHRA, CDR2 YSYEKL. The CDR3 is CASSSSDRMNTEAFF. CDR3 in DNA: TGCGCCAGCAGCTCCTCGGACAGAATGAACACTGAAGCTTTCTTT.

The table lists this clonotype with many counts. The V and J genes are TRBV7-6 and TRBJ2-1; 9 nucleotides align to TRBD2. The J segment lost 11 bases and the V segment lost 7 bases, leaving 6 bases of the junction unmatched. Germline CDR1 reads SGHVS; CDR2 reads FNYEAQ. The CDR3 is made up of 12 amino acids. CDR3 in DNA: TGTGCCAGCATCTCTCTAGCGGGGAAGCAGTTCTTC. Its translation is CASISLAGKQFF.

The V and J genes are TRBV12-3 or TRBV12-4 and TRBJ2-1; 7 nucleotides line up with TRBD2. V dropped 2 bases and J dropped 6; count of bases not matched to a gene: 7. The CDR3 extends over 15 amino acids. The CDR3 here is CASSLQGGWVNEQFF. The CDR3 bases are TGTGCCAGCAGTTTACAGGGAGGGTGGGTCAATGAGCAGTTCTTC.

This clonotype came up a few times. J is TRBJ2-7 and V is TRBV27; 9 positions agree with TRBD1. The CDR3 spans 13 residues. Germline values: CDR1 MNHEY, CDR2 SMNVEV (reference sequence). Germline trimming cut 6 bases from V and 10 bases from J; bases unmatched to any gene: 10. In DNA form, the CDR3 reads TGTGCCAGCAGCCCCGGGACAGGGTCGTATCAGTACGTC. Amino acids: CASSPGTGSYQYV.

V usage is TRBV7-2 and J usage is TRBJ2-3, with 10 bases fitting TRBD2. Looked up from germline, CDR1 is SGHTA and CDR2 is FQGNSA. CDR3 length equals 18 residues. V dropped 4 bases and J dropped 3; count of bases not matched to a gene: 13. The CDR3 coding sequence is TGTGCCAGCAGCTACCCGGTGGAGCGGGGGGGGGGGACAGATACGCAGTATTTT. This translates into CASSYPVERGGGTDTQYF. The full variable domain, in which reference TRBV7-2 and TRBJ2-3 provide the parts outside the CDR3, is GAGVSQSPSNKVTEKGKDVELRCDPISGHTALYWYRQSLGQGLEFLIYFQGNSAPDKSGLPSDRFSAERTGGSVSTLTIQRTQQEDSAVYLCASSYPVERGGGTDTQYFGPGTRLTVL.

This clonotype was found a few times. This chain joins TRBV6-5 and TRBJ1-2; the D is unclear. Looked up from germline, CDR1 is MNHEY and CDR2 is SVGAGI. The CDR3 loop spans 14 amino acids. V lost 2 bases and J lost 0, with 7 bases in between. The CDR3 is CASSYDGPNYGYTF. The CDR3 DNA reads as TGTGCCAGCAGTTACGACGGACCTAACTATGGCTACACCTTC.

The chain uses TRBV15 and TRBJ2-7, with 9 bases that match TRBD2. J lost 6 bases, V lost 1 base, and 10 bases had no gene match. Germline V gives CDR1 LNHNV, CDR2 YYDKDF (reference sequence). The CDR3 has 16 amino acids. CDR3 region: CATSRAGGGAFGEQYV. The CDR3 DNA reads TGTGCCACCAGCAGAGCGGGCGGGGGGGCATTCGGCGAGCAGTACGTC.

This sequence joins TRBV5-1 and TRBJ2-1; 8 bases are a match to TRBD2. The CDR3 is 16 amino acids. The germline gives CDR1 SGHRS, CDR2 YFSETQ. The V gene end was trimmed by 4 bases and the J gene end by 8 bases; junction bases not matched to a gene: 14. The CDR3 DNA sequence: TGCGCCAGCAGCCTCCTCCCCGGGACTAGAATGCATGAGCAGTTCTTC. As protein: CASSLLPGTRMHEQFF.

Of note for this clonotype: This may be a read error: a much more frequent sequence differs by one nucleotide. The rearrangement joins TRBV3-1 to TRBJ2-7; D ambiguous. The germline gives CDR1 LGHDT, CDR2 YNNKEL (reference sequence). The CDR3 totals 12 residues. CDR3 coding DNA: TGTGTCAGCAGCCCTACCTCCTACGAGCAGTACTTC. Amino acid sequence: CVSSPTSYEQYF.

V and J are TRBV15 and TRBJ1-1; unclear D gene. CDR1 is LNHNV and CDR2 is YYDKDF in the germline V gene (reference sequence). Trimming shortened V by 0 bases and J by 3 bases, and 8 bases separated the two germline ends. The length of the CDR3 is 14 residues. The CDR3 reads CATSRDLGDTEAFF. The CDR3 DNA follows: TGTGCCACCAGCAGAGATTTGGGAGACACTGAAGCTTTCTTT.

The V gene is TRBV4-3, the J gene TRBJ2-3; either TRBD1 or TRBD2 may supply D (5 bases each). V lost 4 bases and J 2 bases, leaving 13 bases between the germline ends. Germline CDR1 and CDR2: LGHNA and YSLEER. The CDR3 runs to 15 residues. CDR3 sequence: CASSPGMDNTDTQYF. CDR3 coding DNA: TGCGCCAGCAGCCCCGGGATGGACAACACAGATACGCAGTATTTT.

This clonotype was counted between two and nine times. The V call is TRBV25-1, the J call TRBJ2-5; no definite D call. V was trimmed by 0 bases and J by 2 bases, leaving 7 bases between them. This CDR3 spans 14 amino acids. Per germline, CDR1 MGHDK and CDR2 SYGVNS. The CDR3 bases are TGTGCCAGCAGTGAATACGAGTTACAAGAGACCCAGTACTTC. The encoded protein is CASSEYELQETQYF.

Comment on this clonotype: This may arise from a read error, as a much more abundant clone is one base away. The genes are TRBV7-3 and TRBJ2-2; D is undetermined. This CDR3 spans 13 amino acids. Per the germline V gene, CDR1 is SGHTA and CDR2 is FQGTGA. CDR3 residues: CVSSFDGTGELFF. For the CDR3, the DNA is TGTGTCAGCAGCTTCGACGGAACCGGGGAGCTGTTTTTT. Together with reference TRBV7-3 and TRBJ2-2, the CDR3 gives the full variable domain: GAGVSQTPSNKVTEKGKYVELRCDPISGHTALYWYRQSLGQGPEFLIYFQGTGAADDSGLPNDRFFAVRPEGSVSTLKIQRTERGDSAVYLCVSSFDGTGELFFGEGSRLTVL.

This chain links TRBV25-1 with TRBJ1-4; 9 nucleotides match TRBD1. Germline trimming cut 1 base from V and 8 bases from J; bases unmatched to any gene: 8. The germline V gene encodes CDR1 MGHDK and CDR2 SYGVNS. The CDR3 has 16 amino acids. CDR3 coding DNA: TGTGCCAGCAGTGAATCGGCAGGGGACAGGGAGGAAAAACTGTTTTTT. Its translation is CASSESAGDREEKLFF.

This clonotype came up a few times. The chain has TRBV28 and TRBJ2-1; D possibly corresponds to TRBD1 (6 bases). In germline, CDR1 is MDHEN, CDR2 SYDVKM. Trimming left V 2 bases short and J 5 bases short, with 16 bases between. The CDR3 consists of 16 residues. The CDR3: CASSLMWTEINNEQFF. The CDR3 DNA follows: TGTGCCAGCAGTTTAATGTGGACAGAGATCAACAATGAGCAGTTCTTC.

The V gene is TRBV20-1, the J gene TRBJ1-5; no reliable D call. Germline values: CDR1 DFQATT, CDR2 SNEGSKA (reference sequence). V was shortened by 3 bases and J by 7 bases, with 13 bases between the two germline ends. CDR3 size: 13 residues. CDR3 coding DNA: TGCAGTGCTAGTACCGGGTTCCACCAGCCCCAGCATTTT. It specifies CSASTGFHQPQHF.

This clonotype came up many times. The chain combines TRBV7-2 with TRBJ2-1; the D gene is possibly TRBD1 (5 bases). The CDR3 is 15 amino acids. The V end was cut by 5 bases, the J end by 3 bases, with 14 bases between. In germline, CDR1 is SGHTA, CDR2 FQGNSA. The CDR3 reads CASSPWGGIYNEQFF. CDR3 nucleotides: TGTGCCAGCAGCCCCTGGGGCGGAATCTACAATGAGCAGTTCTTC.